This TCR beta chain came from a study of long-term antiretroviral therapy in people with HIV. Study-wide background: Specimens dating back about a decade before the 2015 immediate-ART recommendation are the oldest included. Findings and limits, study-wide: Investigators report no available data on ART adherence, viral resistance or therapy changes. The data indicate that diversity increased after ART but remained below transplant donor controls. HIV repertoires had narrower CDR3 length ranges than controls.

In regard to this clone: Its target is unknown.

Survey-level resolution applied to immunoSEQ assay v3.0. Assay: immunoSEQ multiplex PCR; the TCRdb copy retains only in-frame clones and omits some. This sample carries 15,000 to 20,000 clones, around 90% of them seen once, and the ten largest clones take around 12%. Per germline, CDR1 ENHRY and CDR2 SYGVKD. Trimming removed 5 bases from V and 0 bases from J, with 11 bases in between. This CDR3 contains 14 residues. The starting material was unsorted PBMCs, obtained 6.9 years after starting antiretroviral therapy. This chain joins TRBV10-3 and TRBJ2-7; D may be TRBD1 (5 bases). The clonotype originates from a man aged 45-60 years with HIV. The CDR3 here is CAISLQGGSYEQYF. In nucleotides, the CDR3 is TGTGCCATCAGTCTTCAGGGTGGCTCCTACGAGCAGTACTTC.